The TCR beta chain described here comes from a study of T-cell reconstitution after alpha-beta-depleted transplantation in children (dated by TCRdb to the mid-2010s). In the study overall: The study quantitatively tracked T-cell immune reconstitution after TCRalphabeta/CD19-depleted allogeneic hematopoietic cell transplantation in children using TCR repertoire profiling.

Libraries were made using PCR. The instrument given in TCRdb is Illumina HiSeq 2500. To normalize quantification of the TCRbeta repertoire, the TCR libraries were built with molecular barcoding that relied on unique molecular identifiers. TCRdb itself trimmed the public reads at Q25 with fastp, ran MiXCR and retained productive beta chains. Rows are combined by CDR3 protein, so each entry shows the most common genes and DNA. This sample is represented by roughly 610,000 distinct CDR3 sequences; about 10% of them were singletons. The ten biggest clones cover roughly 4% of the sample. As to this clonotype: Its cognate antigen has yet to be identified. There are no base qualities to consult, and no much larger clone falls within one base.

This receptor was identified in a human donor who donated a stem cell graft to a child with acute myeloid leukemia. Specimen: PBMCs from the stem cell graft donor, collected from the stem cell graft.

The CDR3 region reads CSARPLLEETQYF. DNA sequence: TGCAGCGCTCGGCCTCTTTTAGAAGAGACCCAGTACTTC. The rearrangement combines TRBV29-1 with TRBJ2-5; too little of a D gene remains to name it. Based on the germline V gene, the CDR1 and CDR2 sequences are SQVTM and ANQGSEA. CDR3 length: 13 amino acids, cysteine to phenylalanine. Only the CDR3 portion is preserved as DNA: 39 bases, with reading frame beginning at the first base. Trimming removed 7 bases from V and 3 bases from J, leaving 15 bases between the germline ends.